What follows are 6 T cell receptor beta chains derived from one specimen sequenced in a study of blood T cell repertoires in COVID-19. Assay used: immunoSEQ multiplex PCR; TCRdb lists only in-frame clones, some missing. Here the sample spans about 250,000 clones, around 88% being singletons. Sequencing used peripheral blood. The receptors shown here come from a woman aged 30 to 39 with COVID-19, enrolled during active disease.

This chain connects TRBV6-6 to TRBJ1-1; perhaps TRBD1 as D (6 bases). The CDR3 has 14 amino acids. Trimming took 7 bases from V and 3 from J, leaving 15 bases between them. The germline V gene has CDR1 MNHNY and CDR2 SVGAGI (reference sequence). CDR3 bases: TGTGCCAGCACTTTACCAGCAGGGGACACTGAAGCTTTCTTT. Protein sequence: CASTLPAGDTEAFF.

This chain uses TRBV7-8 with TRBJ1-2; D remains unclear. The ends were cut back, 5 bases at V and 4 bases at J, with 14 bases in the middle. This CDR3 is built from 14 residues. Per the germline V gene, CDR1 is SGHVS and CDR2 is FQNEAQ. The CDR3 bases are TGTGCCAGCAGCACCCCGGAGTCGGCCTATGGCTACACCTTC. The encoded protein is CASSTPESAYGYTF.

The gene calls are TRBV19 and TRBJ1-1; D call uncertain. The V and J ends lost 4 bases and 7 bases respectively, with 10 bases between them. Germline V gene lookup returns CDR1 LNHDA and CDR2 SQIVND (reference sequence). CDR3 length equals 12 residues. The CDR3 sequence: CASSTPGGEAFF. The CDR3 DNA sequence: TGTGCCAGTAGTACCCCGGGTGGTGAAGCTTTCTTT.

This chain's CDR3 is CASSQDPTRDSHPAKNIQYF. DNA for the CDR3: TGCGCCAGCAGCCAAGACCCCACCCGGGACTCCCATCCGGCCAAAAACATTCAGTACTTC. The rearrangement links TRBV4-3 to TRBJ2-4; the D gene is possibly TRBD2 (6 bases). The germline V gene has CDR1 LGHNA and CDR2 YSLEER. The V end lost 0 bases, the J end lost 1 base, and 22 bases lay between the germline ends. The CDR3 has 20 amino acids.

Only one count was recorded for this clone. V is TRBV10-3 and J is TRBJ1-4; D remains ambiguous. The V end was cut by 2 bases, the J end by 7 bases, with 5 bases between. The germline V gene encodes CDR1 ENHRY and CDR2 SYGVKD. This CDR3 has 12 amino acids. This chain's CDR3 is CAISEQAEKLFF. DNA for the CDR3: TGTGCCATCAGTGAGCAGGCTGAAAAACTGTTTTTT.

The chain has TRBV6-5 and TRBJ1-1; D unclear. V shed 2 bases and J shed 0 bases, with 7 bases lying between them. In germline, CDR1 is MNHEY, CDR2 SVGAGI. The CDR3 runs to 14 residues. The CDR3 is CASSYGPVNTEAFF. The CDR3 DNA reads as TGTGCCAGCAGTTACGGTCCAGTGAACACTGAAGCTTTCTTT.